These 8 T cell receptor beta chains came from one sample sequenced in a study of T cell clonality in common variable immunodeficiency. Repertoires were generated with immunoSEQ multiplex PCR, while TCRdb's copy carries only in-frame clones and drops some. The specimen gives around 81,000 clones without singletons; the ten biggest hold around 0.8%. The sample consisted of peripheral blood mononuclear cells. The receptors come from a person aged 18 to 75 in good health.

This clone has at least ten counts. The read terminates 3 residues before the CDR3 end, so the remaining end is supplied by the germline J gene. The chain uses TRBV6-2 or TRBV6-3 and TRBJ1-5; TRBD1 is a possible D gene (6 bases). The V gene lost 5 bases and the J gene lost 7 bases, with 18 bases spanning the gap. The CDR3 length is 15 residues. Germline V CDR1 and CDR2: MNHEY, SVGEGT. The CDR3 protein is CASSLQMGAGQPQHF. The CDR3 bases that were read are TGTGCCAGCAGTCTCCAGATGGGGGCGGGACAGCCC.

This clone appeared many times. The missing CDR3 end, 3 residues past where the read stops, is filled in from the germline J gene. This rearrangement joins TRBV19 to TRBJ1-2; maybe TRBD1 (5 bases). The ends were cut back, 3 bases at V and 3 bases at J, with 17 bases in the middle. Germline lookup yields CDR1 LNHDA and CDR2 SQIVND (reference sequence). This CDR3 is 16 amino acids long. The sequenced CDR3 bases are TGTGCCAGTAGTATCCCGCGGGGGGGATTTGACTATGGC. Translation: CASSIPRGGFDYG. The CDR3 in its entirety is CASSIPRGGFDYGYTF.

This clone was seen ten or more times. The CDR3 bases that were read are TGCAGTGCTAGTGATAGTCCCTCCACAGATACG. It codes for CSASDSPSTDT. The whole CDR3 is CSASDSPSTDTQYF. The rearrangement joins TRBV20-1 to TRBJ2-3; D is unclear. The CDR3 end is not reached by the read, which stops 3 residues before it; the germline J gene fills it in. CDR1 and CDR2 (germline): DFQATT, SNEGSKA (reference sequence). This CDR3 spans 14 amino acids. V lost 3 bases and J lost 2, with 12 bases in between.

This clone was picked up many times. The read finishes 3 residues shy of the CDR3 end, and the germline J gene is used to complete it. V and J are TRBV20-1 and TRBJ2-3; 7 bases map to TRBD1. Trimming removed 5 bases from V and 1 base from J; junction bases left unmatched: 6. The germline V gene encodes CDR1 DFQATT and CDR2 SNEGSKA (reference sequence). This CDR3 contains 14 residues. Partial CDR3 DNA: TGCAGTGCTCCCCGACAGGGTCGCACAGATACG. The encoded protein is CSAPRQGRTDT. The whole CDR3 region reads CSAPRQGRTDTQYF.

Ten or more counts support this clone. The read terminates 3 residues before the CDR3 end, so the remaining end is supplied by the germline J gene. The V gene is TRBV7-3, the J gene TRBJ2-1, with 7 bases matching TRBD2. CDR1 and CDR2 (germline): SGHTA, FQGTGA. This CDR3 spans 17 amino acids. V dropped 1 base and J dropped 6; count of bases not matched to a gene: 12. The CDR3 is CASSLSGRDYIFNEQFF. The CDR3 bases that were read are TGTGCCAGCAGCTTAAGCGGACGGGACTACATCTTCAATGAG. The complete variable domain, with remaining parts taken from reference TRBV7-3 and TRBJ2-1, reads GAGVSQTPSNKVTEKGKYVELRCDPISGHTALYWYRQSLGQGPEFLIYFQGTGAADDSGLPNDRFFAVRPEGSVSTLKIQRTERGDSAVYLCASSLSGRDYIFNEQFFGPGTRLTVL.

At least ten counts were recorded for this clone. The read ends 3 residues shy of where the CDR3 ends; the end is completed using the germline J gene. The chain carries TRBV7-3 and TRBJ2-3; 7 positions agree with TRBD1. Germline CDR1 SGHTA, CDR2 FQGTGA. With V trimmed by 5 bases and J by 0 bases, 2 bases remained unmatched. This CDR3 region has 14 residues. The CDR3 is CASSQTGSTDTQYF. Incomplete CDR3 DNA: TGTGCCAGCAGCCAGACAGGGAGCACAGATACG. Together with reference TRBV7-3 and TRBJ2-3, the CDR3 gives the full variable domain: GAGVSQTPSNKVTEKGKYVELRCDPISGHTALYWYRQSLGQGPEFLIYFQGTGAADDSGLPNDRFFAVRPEGSVSTLKIQRTERGDSAVYLCASSQTGSTDTQYFGPGTRLTVL.

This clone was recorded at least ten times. The sequenced CDR3 bases are TGCGCCAGCAGCTTTCGTATTAACACTGAA. Translation gives CASSFRINTE. The CDR3 in full is CASSFRINTEAFF. J is TRBJ1-1 and V is TRBV5-1; no definite D call. The read terminates 3 residues ahead of where the CDR3 ends, so the germline J gene completes it. The CDR3 covers 13 residues. Germline loops: CDR1 SGHRS, CDR2 YFSETQ. The V end was cut by 2 bases, the J end by 2 bases, with 7 bases between.

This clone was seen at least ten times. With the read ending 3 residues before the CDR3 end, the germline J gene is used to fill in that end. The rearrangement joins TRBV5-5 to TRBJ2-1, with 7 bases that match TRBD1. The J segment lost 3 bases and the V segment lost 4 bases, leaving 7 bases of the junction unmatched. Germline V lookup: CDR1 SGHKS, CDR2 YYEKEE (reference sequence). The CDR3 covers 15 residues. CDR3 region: CASSPDRAVYNEQFF. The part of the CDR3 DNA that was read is TGTGCCAGCAGCCCAGACAGGGCGGTCTACAATGAG.